This TCR beta chain appears in the sequencing data of a study of cytomegalovirus exposure and HLA in healthy donors. The CDR3 spans 13 residues. Germline V CDR1 and CDR2: SGDLS, YYNGEE. J lost 0 bases, V lost 5 bases, and 1 base had no gene match. TCRdb keeps only in-frame clones here, not all; method: immunoSEQ multiplex PCR. Among approximately 170,000 clones listed, 84% were seen once. This TCR was recovered from a man aged 25-45 years in good health and CMV-seropositive. V and J are TRBV9 and TRBJ1-2; TRBD1 agrees at 7 bases. Sequenced input: PBMCs. The CDR3: CASRGQSNYGYTF. DNA for the CDR3: TGTGCCAGCAGGGGACAGTCTAACTATGGCTACACCTTC.